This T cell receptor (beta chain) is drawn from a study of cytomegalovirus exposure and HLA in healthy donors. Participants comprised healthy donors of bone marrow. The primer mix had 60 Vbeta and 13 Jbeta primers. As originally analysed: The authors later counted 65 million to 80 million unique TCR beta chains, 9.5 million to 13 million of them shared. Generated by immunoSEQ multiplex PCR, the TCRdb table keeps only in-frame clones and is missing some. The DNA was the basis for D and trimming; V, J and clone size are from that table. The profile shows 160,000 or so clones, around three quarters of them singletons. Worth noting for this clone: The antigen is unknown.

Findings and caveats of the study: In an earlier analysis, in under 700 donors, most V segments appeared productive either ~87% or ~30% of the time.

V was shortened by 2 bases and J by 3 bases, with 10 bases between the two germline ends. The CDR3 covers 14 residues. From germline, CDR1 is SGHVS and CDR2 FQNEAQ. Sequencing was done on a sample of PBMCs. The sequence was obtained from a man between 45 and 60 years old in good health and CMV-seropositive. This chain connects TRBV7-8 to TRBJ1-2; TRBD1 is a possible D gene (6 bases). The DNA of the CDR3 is TGTGCCAGCAGCTTAAGACAGGCTGACTATGGCTACACCTTC. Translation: CASSLRQADYGYTF.